These 8 T cell receptor beta chains were all obtained from the same sample, sequenced in a study of blood T cell repertoires in COVID-19 (TCRdb year 2020). The library relied on the immunoSEQ multiplex PCR assay. TCRdb mirrors the immuneACCESS table, restricted to in-frame sequences. Some clones are absent from its copies; in checked studies, under half trace to an unresolved V gene, and the reason for the others is unknown. Within this sample are approximately 290,000 clones, with approximately 93% of them counted one time only. The ten largest account for around 2% of the sample. Sequencing used peripheral blood. The source is a woman in her twenties or thirties with COVID-19, enrolled during active disease.

The chain combines TRBV27 with TRBJ1-2; D ambiguous. The CDR3 totals 12 residues. Deletions cut 1 base from V and 6 bases from J, with 6 bases between. Germline CDR1 is MNHEY and CDR2 is SMNVEV (reference sequence). CDR3 sequence (DNA): TGTGCCAGCAGTTTATATGGAGATGGCTACACCTTC. Amino acid sequence: CASSLYGDGYTF.

This rearrangement joins TRBV6-5 to TRBJ1-1; the D gene is possibly TRBD1 (5 bases). The germline V gene encodes CDR1 MNHEY and CDR2 SVGAGI. The CDR3 extends over 13 amino acids. The V and J ends lost 6 bases and 2 bases respectively, with 10 bases between them. In nucleotides, the CDR3 is TGTGCCAGCAGCTCCGACAGAAACACTGAAGCTTTCTTT. It specifies CASSSDRNTEAFF.

V gene TRBV30 combines with J gene TRBJ1-6; D ambiguous. V was cut by 3 bases and J by 10 bases, with 13 bases left in between. CDR3 size: 13 residues. CDR1 is GTSNPN and CDR2 is SVGIG in the germline V gene (reference sequence). CDR3 loop: CAWSGVSGSPLHF. In DNA, the CDR3 is TGTGCCTGGAGCGGGGTTTCGGGATCACCCCTCCACTTT.

V usage is TRBV7-9 and J usage is TRBJ2-7; 8 bases agree with TRBD1. With 5 bases clipped from V and 4 bases from J, the junction kept 19 bases outside the gene matches. Germline V gene lookup returns CDR1 SEHNR and CDR2 FQNEAQ (reference sequence). The CDR3 is made up of 18 amino acids. The CDR3 reads CASSILPEGTGLRYEQYF. For the CDR3, the DNA is TGTGCCAGCAGCATCCTCCCCGAAGGGACAGGCTTGAGGTACGAGCAGTACTTC.

V gene TRBV4-1 combines with J gene TRBJ1-6; a possible D gene is TRBD1 (5 bases). This CDR3 is built from 13 residues. V was shortened by 6 bases and J by 7 bases, with 10 bases between the two germline ends. From germline, CDR1 is MGHRA and CDR2 YSYEKL. CDR3 loop: CASRSGGNSPLHF. CDR3 coding DNA: TGCGCCAGCAGATCGGGGGGAAATTCACCCCTCCACTTT.

The chain carries TRBV7-9 and TRBJ2-3, with D possibly being TRBD1 (5 bases). This CDR3 spans 14 amino acids. The V gene lost 1 base and the J gene lost 2 bases, with 7 bases spanning the gap. Germline lookup yields CDR1 SEHNR and CDR2 FQNEAQ (reference sequence). The CDR3 reads CASSLGQLTDTQYF. As DNA, the CDR3 is TGTGCCAGCAGCTTAGGACAGCTCACAGATACGCAGTATTTT.

The rearrangement uses TRBV5-1 and TRBJ2-3; D possibly corresponds to TRBD2 (6 bases). Per the germline V gene, CDR1 is SGHRS and CDR2 is YFSETQ. Trimming left V 0 bases short and J 5 bases short, with 16 bases between. The CDR3 is 16 amino acids. CDR3 protein: CASSLASRDSRDTQYF. CDR3 nucleotides: TGCGCCAGCAGCTTGGCCTCCCGGGACTCAAGAGATACGCAGTATTTT.

V gene TRBV5-5 combines with J gene TRBJ1-5; no definite D call. CDR1 is SGHKS, CDR2 YYEKEE, per germline (reference sequence). This CDR3 is 14 amino acids long. Trimming left V 1 base short and J 0 bases short, with 5 bases between. CDR3 nucleotides: TGTGCCAGCAGCTTGTTTAGTAGCAATCAGCCCCAGCATTTT. This translates into CASSLFSSNQPQHF.